Below, 8 T cell receptor beta chains from the same sample are listed, as sequenced in a study of monozygotic twins with inflammatory bowel disease. TCRdb reprocessed the 5' RACE reads; each CDR3 protein has one entry and no DNA is given. The table lists around 410,000 distinct CDR3 sequences, with 2% to 3% in the top ten. Sequences were obtained from blood. These receptors came from a human donor with ulcerative colitis or Crohn's disease, or a healthy co-twin of an affected twin (not recorded which).

This rearrangement joins TRBV18 to TRBJ2-1; checking the TCRdb D call of TRBD2 is not possible without DNA. There are 14 residues in the CDR3. Germline lookup yields CDR1 KGHSH and CDR2 LQKENI. The chain's CDR3 is CASSPSGRSDEQFF.

The genes are TRBV7-2 and TRBJ2-7; the TRBD2 assignment by TCRdb is unverifiable without DNA. Germline loops: CDR1 SGHTA, CDR2 FQGNSA. The CDR3 is 16 residues long. Here the CDR3 reads CASSLASGGASYEQYF. Filled out from reference TRBV7-2 and TRBJ2-7, the complete variable domain reads GAGVSQSPSNKVTEKGKDVELRCDPISGHTALYWYRQSLGQGLEFLIYFQGNSAPDKSGLPSDRFSAERTGGSVSTLTIQRTQQEDSAVYLCASSLASGGASYEQYFGPGTRLTVT.

CDR3 residues: CSGLDRGDYGYTF. The chain recombines TRBV29-1 with TRBJ1-2; TCRdb's assignment of TRBD1 cannot be checked, as there is no DNA. From germline, CDR1 is SQVTM and CDR2 ANQGSEA. The CDR3 covers 13 residues.

The gene calls are TRBV20-1 and TRBJ2-7. The CDR3 totals 14 residues. Per germline, CDR1 DFQATT and CDR2 SNEGSKA (reference sequence). CDR3 amino acids: CSARDTRGSWEQYF.

The chain couples TRBV12-3 or TRBV12-4 to TRBJ1-5; TCRdb picks TRBD1, but there is no DNA to check that call. There are 18 residues in the CDR3. CDR3 region: CASSYGTGLLGGNQPQHF.

The rearrangement joins TRBV5-1 to TRBJ2-4; TCRdb's D gene call, TRBD1, goes unchecked for lack of DNA. Per germline, CDR1 SGHRS and CDR2 YFSETQ. The CDR3 length is 14 residues. The CDR3 protein is CASSLGDRLNIQYF.

The V call is TRBV12-3 or TRBV12-4, the J call TRBJ2-2; no DNA is available, so the TRBD1 call from TCRdb remains unchecked. The CDR3 totals 13 residues. The CDR3 reads CASIALLPGELFF.

This rearrangement joins TRBV7-2 to TRBJ2-1; TCRdb's D gene call, TRBD2, goes unchecked for lack of DNA. CDR1 and CDR2 (germline): SGHTA, FQGNSA. CDR3 size: 15 residues. The CDR3 spells CASSLRAGGYNEQFF.